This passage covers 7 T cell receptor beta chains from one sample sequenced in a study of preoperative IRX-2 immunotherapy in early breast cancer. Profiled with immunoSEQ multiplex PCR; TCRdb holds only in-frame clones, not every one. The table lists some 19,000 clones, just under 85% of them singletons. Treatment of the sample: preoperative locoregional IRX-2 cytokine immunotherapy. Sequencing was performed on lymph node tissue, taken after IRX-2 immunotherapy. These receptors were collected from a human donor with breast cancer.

In nucleotides, the CDR3 is TGTGCCTGGAGTGTGGGGGACGTACCTGGAAACACCATATATTTT. This gives the protein CAWSVGDVPGNTIYF. This chain connects TRBV30 to TRBJ1-3; D may be TRBD1 (5 bases). CDR1 is GTSNPN and CDR2 is SVGIG in the germline V gene (reference sequence). This CDR3 region has 15 residues. Trimming shortened V by 0 bases and J by 2 bases, and 11 bases separated the two germline ends. Looking up the rest from reference TRBV30 and TRBJ1-3 gives the full variable domain: SQTIHQWPATLVQPVGSPLSLECTVEGTSNPNLYWYRQAAGRGLQLLFYSVGIGQISSEVPQNLSASRPQDRQFILSSKKLLLSDSGFYLCAWSVGDVPGNTIYFGEGSWLTVV.

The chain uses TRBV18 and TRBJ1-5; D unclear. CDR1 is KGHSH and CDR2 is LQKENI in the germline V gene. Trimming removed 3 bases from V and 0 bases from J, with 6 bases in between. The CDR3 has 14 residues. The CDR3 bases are TGTGCCAGCTCACCCAGCTATAGCAATCAGCCCCAGCATTTT. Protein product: CASSPSYSNQPQHF. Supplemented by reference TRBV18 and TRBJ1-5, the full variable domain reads NAGVMQNPRHLVRRRGQEARLRCSPMKGHSHVYWYRQLPEEGLKFMVYLQKENIIDESGMPKERFSAEFPKEGPSILRIQQVVRGDSAAYFCASSPSYSNQPQHFGDGTRLSIL.

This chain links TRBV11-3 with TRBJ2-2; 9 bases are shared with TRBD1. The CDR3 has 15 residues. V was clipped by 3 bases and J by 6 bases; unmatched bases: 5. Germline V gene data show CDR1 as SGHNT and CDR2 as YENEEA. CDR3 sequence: CASSFGTGKSGELFF. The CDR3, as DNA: TGTGCCAGCAGCTTCGGGACAGGGAAATCCGGGGAGCTGTTTTTT.

The CDR3 sequence: CASTIDSFNTGELFF. The DNA of the CDR3 is TGTGCCAGCACAATCGACAGCTTTAACACCGGGGAGCTGTTTTTT. The genes are TRBV2 and TRBJ2-2; D may be TRBD1 (5 bases). V was clipped by 7 bases and J by 2 bases, with 14 bases between them. From germline, CDR1 is SNHLY and CDR2 FYNNEI. The CDR3 is 15 residues long. Supplemented by reference TRBV2 and TRBJ2-2, the full variable domain reads EPEVTQTPSHQVTQMGQEVILRCVPISNHLYFYWYRQILGQKVEFLVSFYNNEISEKSEIFDDQFSVERPDGSNFTLKIRSTKLEDSAMYFCASTIDSFNTGELFFGEGSRLTVL.

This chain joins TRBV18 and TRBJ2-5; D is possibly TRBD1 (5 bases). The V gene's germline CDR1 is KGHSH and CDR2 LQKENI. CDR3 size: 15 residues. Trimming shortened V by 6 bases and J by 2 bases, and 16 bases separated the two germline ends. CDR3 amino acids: CASSLLGAEQETQYF. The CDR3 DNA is TGTGCCAGCTCCCTTTTAGGGGCCGAACAAGAGACCCAGTACTTC.

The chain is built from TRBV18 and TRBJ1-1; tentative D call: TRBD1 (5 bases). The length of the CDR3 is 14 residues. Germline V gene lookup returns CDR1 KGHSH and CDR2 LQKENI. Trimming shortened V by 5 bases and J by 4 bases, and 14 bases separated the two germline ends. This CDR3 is CASSSDSWITEAFF. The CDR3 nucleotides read TGTGCCAGCTCATCAGACAGTTGGATCACTGAAGCTTTCTTT.

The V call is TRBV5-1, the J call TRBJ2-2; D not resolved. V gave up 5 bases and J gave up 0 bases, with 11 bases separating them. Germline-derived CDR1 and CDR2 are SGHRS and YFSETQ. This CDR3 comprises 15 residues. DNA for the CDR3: TGCGCCAGCAGGAACGACCCGACGAACACCGGGGAGCTGTTTTTT. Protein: CASRNDPTNTGELFF.